Below, one TCR beta chain is given with its context. Which antigen it targets is not known. Base-call qualities are not available, and no considerably larger clone is one nucleotide away. The immunoSEQ Assay, a bias-controlled multiplex PCR, was used to amplify TCRbeta CDR3 regions from genomic DNA. In the authors' own workflow: The number of nucleated cells in each sample was estimated by amplification of reference gene primers within the assay. Sequence reads were collapsed and filtered to measure the absolute abundance of every unique TCRbeta CDR3 rearrangement. Productive Simpson clonality was computed per sample as the square root of Simpson's diversity index over productive rearrangements. TCRdb obtained this table from immuneACCESS and retained in-frame rearrangements with V and J assigned. These tables miss some clones; where compared with another copy, unresolved V genes account for less than half of the shortfall, and the remainder is unexplained. V, J and clone size are taken as reported in that table, and D and trimming were inferred from the DNA itself. The sample includes approximately 240,000 clones, with about 80% observed a single time. The ten biggest clones cover less than 2.5% of the sample.

The data originate from a study of blood T cell repertoires in COVID-19 (dated by TCRdb to the early 2020s). Background on the whole study: Collaborator samples came from the United States, Italy and Spain and covered acute and convalescent phases of COVID-19. The prospective study material was composed of cDNA or gDNA derived from T cells, B-cell-depleted T cells, or PBMCs. Subjects who had been exposed to COVID-19, were actively infected with it, or had recovered from it provided the deeply sampled blood TCRbeta repertoires that made up the dataset. The repertoires were released in a freely available public database intended as a resource for research on the immune response to SARS-CoV-2. The samples were drawn from the first 160 participants of the ongoing ImmuneRACE study and from about 1,200 subjects provided by 6 global collaborators. The sample metadata nearly always contained a de-identified subject ID, COVID-19 status, age in years and sex. Where available, HLA class I and class II types were obtained from metadata supplied by the sample provider rather than from assay-based typing.

Overall study results and their limits: Clinical and demographic metadata were provided uncurated, with the amount varying by source and participant.

Relative to germline, V is 6 bases shorter and J is 0 bases shorter, with 15 bases between their ends. From its cysteine to its phenylalanine, the CDR3 spans 15 amino acids. The DNA shown is the 45-base CDR3, in frame from base 1. In the germline V gene (reference sequence), CDR1 corresponds to MNHEY and CDR2 to SMNVEV. Whole blood was collected in K2EDTA tubes by collaborating institutions according to the institutions' own protocols. For TCRbeta analysis, collaborators shipped samples as frozen whole blood, isolated PBMCs, or DNA extracted from either of those sample types. The chain employs TRBV27 and TRBJ2-7; D gene: possibly TRBD2, on 5 matching bases. The TCR sequence derives from a woman aged 55-70 years with acute or convalescent COVID-19. Sequencing used peripheral blood. The bases are TGTGCCAGCAGCCTGGACTTCCCGAGCTCCTACGAGCAGTACTTC. Translated, this gives CASSLDFPSSYEQYF.